This T cell receptor beta chain was obtained from a study of shared clonotypes between healthy human individuals. Details on this clone: What it recognizes is unknown.

Study-wide results and limits: Among donors, the sharing of clonotypes was expected to be influenced by sequencing depth.

Clones were sequenced by immunoSEQ multiplex PCR, and TCRdb holds only the in-frame ones, with some missing. The table shows 550,000 to 600,000 clones, with around three quarters occurring only once. Germline V gene data show CDR1 as SEHNR and CDR2 as FQNEAQ (reference sequence). Unmatched junction bases numbered 5, after V lost 5 bases and J lost 6 bases. The CDR3 covers 14 residues. This TCR came from a woman in her thirties or forties in good health. Some clones in this sample may be carry-over from other donors' samples. The V gene is TRBV7-9, the J gene TRBJ2-7, with TRBD2 identical over 12 bases. The specimen sequenced was PBMCs. In nucleotides, the CDR3 is TGTGCCAGCAGCCGGACTAGCGGGACTCGCGAGCAGTACTTC. Encoded protein: CASSRTSGTREQYF.